The next 16 T cell receptor beta chains were all read from a single sample in a study of identical twins. TCRdb used MiXCR to reprocess the 5' RACE reads, holding one entry per CDR3 protein. The sample includes approximately 530,000 distinct CDR3 sequences, 20% to 25% of them seen just once. These data were also filed under a second study, of yellow fever vaccine responses in identical twins.

The source material was CD4+ T cells sorted from blood. All receptors come from a woman under 30 in good health.

J is TRBJ2-4 and V is TRBV6-5, with 7 bases lining up with TRBD1. CDR1 MNHEY and CDR2 SVGAGI come from the germline V gene. V trimming: 4 bases; J trimming: 5 bases; junction bases outside the gene matches: 8. CDR3 length: 15 amino acids. CDR3 in amino acids: CASSFGIGGENIQYF. The CDR3 bases are TGTGCCAGCAGTTTTGGGATAGGGGGCGAAAACATTCAGTACTTC.

V usage is TRBV7-9 and J usage is TRBJ2-1; 8 positions match TRBD2. This CDR3 is 16 amino acids long. The ends lost 5 bases at V and 4 bases at J; junction bases unmatched: 10. Germline CDR1 is SEHNR and CDR2 is FQNEAQ (reference sequence). CDR3 nucleotide sequence: TGTGCCAGCAGCGAAAACTGGGCTAGCGGGTACAATGAGCAGTTCTTC. Translating it yields CASSENWASGYNEQFF.

This clonotype appeared a few times. The V and J genes are TRBV15 and TRBJ2-3; a weak D match, TRBD2 (7 bases). This CDR3 is 17 amino acids long. Between the trimmed V and J ends, which lost 0 bases and 2 bases, there was a span of 15 bases. The germline gives CDR1 LNHNV, CDR2 YYDKDF (reference sequence). CDR3 loop: CATSRDLAGANTDTQYF. As DNA, the CDR3 is TGTGCCACCAGCAGAGATCTGGCGGGGGCGAACACAGATACGCAGTATTTT.

The chain links TRBV11-2 to TRBJ2-5; D gene uncertain. Germline loops: CDR1 SGHAT, CDR2 FQNNGV. The CDR3 has 14 amino acids. The germline V and J ends were trimmed by 1 base and 4 bases, with 10 bases remaining between them. Here the CDR3 DNA reads TGTGCCAGCAGCTTAGTCCTCGCCCCAGAGACCCAGTACTTC. Translation gives CASSLVLAPETQYF.

This clonotype came up a few times. CDR3 loop: CAISESSWETQYF. The CDR3 DNA reads TGTGCCATCAGTGAGTCGTCTTGGGAGACCCAGTACTTC. The chain carries TRBV10-3 and TRBJ2-5; D not resolved. Germline V gene sequence: CDR1 ENHRY, CDR2 SYGVKD. The CDR3 has 13 residues. Trimming shortened V by 0 bases and J by 5 bases, and 7 bases separated the two germline ends.

The genes are TRBV4-1 and TRBJ2-7; 13 bases are a match to TRBD2. This CDR3 has 17 amino acids. Losses at the gene ends were 0 bases for V and 3 bases for J; bases not matched to a gene: 5. Germline loops: CDR1 MGHRA, CDR2 YSYEKL. This CDR3 is CASSQDPRLAGGYEQYF. The CDR3 DNA reads TGCGCCAGCAGCCAAGATCCCCGACTAGCGGGAGGCTACGAGCAGTACTTC.

The chain combines TRBV4-1 with TRBJ2-7; 7 bases line up with TRBD1. V was pared by 1 base and J by 2 bases, with 8 bases of the junction left unmatched. Germline-derived CDR1 and CDR2 are MGHRA and YSYEKL. CDR3 length: 16 residues. The CDR3 DNA follows: TGCGCCAGCAGCCAAGGAGACAGGGCTACAGCCTACGAGCAGTACTTC. Its translation: CASSQGDRATAYEQYF.

This clonotype has just a few counts. V gene TRBV9 combines with J gene TRBJ2-2; the match to TRBD2 covers 15 bases. This CDR3 spans 19 amino acids. V was pared by 1 base and J by 6 bases, with 10 bases of the junction left unmatched. CDR1 SGDLS and CDR2 YYNGEE come from the germline V gene. The CDR3: CASSVRGGLAGGPPGELFF. CDR3 DNA sequence: TGTGCCAGCAGCGTAAGGGGTGGACTAGCGGGAGGGCCGCCCGGGGAGCTGTTTTTT.

The rearrangement uses TRBV6-5 and TRBJ1-3; 8 bases agree with TRBD1. V trimming: 4 bases; J trimming: 7 bases; junction bases outside the gene matches: 9. Germline values: CDR1 MNHEY, CDR2 SVGAGI. The CDR3 extends over 15 amino acids. The CDR3 spells CASSFGQGGRNTIYF. CDR3 DNA sequence: TGTGCCAGCAGTTTTGGACAGGGTGGTCGGAACACCATATATTTT.

This clonotype showed up many times. The rearrangement uses TRBV4-1 and TRBJ1-1; weak D call: TRBD1 (6 bases). The V gene lost 4 bases and the J gene lost 6 bases, with 15 bases spanning the gap. This CDR3 contains 14 residues. Per germline, CDR1 MGHRA and CDR2 YSYEKL. The CDR3 sequence is CASSRNLQGSEAFF. The CDR3 region has the DNA TGCGCCAGCAGCCGGAATTTACAGGGCTCTGAAGCTTTCTTT.

This chain connects TRBV2 to TRBJ2-3, with 11 bases that match TRBD2. This CDR3 is 18 amino acids long. CDR1 is SNHLY and CDR2 is FYNNEI in the germline V gene. The trim removed 4 bases at V and 2 bases at J, leaving 11 bases unmatched. The chain's CDR3 is CASSGPGLADSNTDTQYF. The CDR3 DNA is TGTGCCAGCAGTGGCCCGGGACTAGCGGACTCGAACACAGATACGCAGTATTTT.

The chain combines TRBV11-3 with TRBJ2-1, with TRBD2 as a possible D gene (5 bases). The CDR3 is 13 amino acids. CDR1 is SGHNT, CDR2 YENEEA, per germline. V gave up 0 bases and J gave up 7 bases, with 7 bases separating them. CDR3 bases: TGTGCCAGCAGCTTAGAACTAGTGAATGAGCAGTTCTTC. Amino acids: CASSLELVNEQFF.

This clonotype was seen a handful of times. The V call is TRBV28, the J call TRBJ2-7, with 9 nucleotides matching TRBD1. Unmatched junction bases numbered 10, after V lost 7 bases and J lost 3 bases. The CDR3 totals 15 residues. Germline-derived CDR1 and CDR2 are MDHEN and SYDVKM. The CDR3 is CASTHRDRVDYEQYF. The CDR3 nucleotides are TGTGCCAGCACTCATCGGGACAGGGTGGACTACGAGCAGTACTTC.

There are a few counts of this clonotype. The V call is TRBV12-3 or TRBV12-4, the J call TRBJ1-1; 7 nucleotides agree with TRBD1. The junction had 7 bases not matched to a gene; V was cut back by 4 bases and J by 8 bases. This CDR3 is built from 13 residues. The CDR3 DNA reads TGTGCCAGCAGTTCCACAGGGGCGAGAGAAGCTTTCTTT. Protein product: CASSSTGAREAFF.

This clonotype has only a few counts. This sequence joins TRBV24-1 and TRBJ2-2, with TRBD2 as a possible D gene (5 bases). Trimming stripped 8 bases from V and 4 bases from J, with 16 bases between. The germline V gene encodes CDR1 KGHDR and CDR2 SFDVKD. This CDR3 has 15 amino acids. The CDR3 region has the DNA TGTGCCACCAAGGAGGATGGTTCCCTCACCGGGGAGCTGTTTTTT. Protein product: CATKEDGSLTGELFF.

J is TRBJ2-3 and V is TRBV29-1; D is unclear. The CDR3 runs to 12 residues. Trimming removed 1 base at V and 6 bases at J, with 8 bases between. Germline CDR1 reads SQVTM; CDR2 reads ANQGSEA. This CDR3 reads CSVEGLSDTQYF. The DNA for the CDR3 is TGCAGCGTTGAAGGCTTGTCGGATACGCAGTATTTT.